This is a list of T cell receptor beta chains from one sample in a study of B cell selection in AIRE deficiency. Using immunoSEQ multiplex PCR, the repertoire was profiled, and TCRdb retains in-frame clones only, with some absent. The repertoire has tens of thousands of clones, roughly 97% of them found once; the top ten carry roughly 0.2%. Sequencing was done on a sample of CD4+CD127+ conventional T cells sorted from PBMCs. These receptor sequences come from a human donor in good health. Both conserved end residues are trimmed from each CDR3. The order of the fields is J gene, V gene, clone size, CDR3 protein. Size is stated for part of the rows, as once, few or many counts, or as a class when the clone is expanded.

TRBJ1-1 | TRBV19 | - | ASSRQGAQTEAF
TRBJ2-1 | TRBV6-1 | - | ASSGGLGGLNEQF
TRBJ2-3 | TRBV18 | - | ASSPEFSTDTQY
TRBJ2-5 | TRBV7-3 | - | ASSLYRRETQY
TRBJ2-1 | TRBV28 | once | ASSPGEGVSYNEQF
TRBJ2-2 | TRBV28 | - | ASSRGAGEGAGELF
TRBJ2-5 | TRBV7-9 | - | ASSLGSVGPETQY
TRBJ2-5 | TRBV6-1 | - | ASSRGAGGPETQY
TRBJ2-6 | TRBV19 | - | ASSIGAGPSGANVLT
TRBJ2-2 | TRBV11-2 | - | ASSFDRGVGELF
TRBJ1-1 | TRBV5-1 | - | ASSLLGDTEAF
TRBJ1-3 | TRBV11-1 | - | ASSQGTYSGNTIY
TRBJ2-2 | TRBV5-1 | - | ASSLESGVNTGELF
TRBJ2-7 | TRBV4-3 | - | ASSQEAGSYEQY
TRBJ1-6 | TRBV27 | - | ASSPGTGRGNSPLH
TRBJ2-1 | TRBV19 | - | ASSIGQGAYNEQF
TRBJ1-3 | TRBV15 | - | ATSRLIDRFGGNTIY
TRBJ2-3 | TRBV30 | - | AWSLAGVTDTQY
TRBJ2-1 | TRBV9 | - | ASSVAHGGDYNEQF
TRBJ2-2 | TRBV6-1 | - | ASSLLARTGELF
TRBJ2-7 | TRBV18 | - | ASSRTSGTSYEQY
TRBJ2-3 | TRBV7-3 | - | ASSSTSGSRRTDTQY
TRBJ2-1 | TRBV29-1 | - | SVQGASEQF
TRBJ1-1 | TRBV19 | - | ASSRLPGQGTEAF
TRBJ1-6 | TRBV30 | - | AWSQSNNSPLH
TRBJ2-2 | TRBV4-2 | - | ASSPVKTRGTGELF
TRBJ1-2 | TRBV20-1 | - | SASGVNGYT
TRBJ2-7 | TRBV9 | - | ASSGNSGGGREQY
TRBJ2-1 | TRBV15 | - | ATSRDPGPPNEQF